Listed below are T cell receptor beta chains from one sample, sequenced in a study of long-term antiretroviral therapy in people with HIV. Using immunoSEQ multiplex PCR, the repertoire was profiled, and TCRdb retains in-frame clones only, with some absent. The data show roughly 17,000 clones, with 81% seen just once and around 8.2% held by the top ten. The source material was unsorted PBMCs, sampled 0.3 years after starting antiretroviral therapy. These receptors came from a man between 18 and 35 years old with HIV. Each CDR3 is given with its conserved first and last residue. Each record gives: J gene, D gene, V gene, clone size, CDR3 DNA, CDR3 protein. A D gene is named only where the DNA matches it firmly. Clone size appears in some rows only: once, few, many, or a class for an expanded clone.

>TRBJ2-7|TRBD2|TRBV27|once
TGTGCCAGCAGAGCAGCGGGGGGGGCCTACGAGCAGTACTTC
CASRAAGGAYEQYF
>TRBJ1-5|.|TRBV27|few
TGTGCCAGCAGTCTAGGGGTCAGCAATCAGCCCCAGCATTTT
CASSLGVSNQPQHF
>TRBJ1-4|.|TRBV2|.
TGTGCCAGCAGTGAAGCCGGACGGGGGAATGAAAAACTGTTTTTT
CASSEAGRGNEKLFF
>TRBJ2-7|.|TRBV4-1|.
TGCGCCAGCAGCCACAGGCAGGGGGGCTACGAGCAGTACTTC
CASSHRQGGYEQYF
>TRBJ1-3|.|TRBV6-5|.
TGTGCCAGCAGTTATGCAGGCTATGGAAACACCATATATTTT
CASSYAGYGNTIYF
>TRBJ1-2|.|TRBV5-1|few
TGCGCCAGCAGCCCGGGGAGCGGGGCAGGGAGTGGCTACACCTTC
CASSPGSGAGSGYTF
>TRBJ2-5|.|TRBV29-1|.
TGCAGCGCCAGAACCCAAGAGACCCAGTACTTC
CSARTQETQYF
>TRBJ2-3|TRBD1|TRBV11-3|.
TGTGCCAGCAGCTTGGGACAGGGGACGGGTCTAACGCAGTATTTT
CASSLGQGTGLTQYF
>TRBJ2-3|.|TRBV10-3|.
TGTGCCATCAGTGCGCCGGGAGATACGCAGTATTTT
CAISAPGDTQYF
>TRBJ1-6|TRBD1|TRBV4-1|few
TGCGCCAGCAGCCAAGATGCGACAGGGGCCCCCAATTCACCCCTCCACTTT
CASSQDATGAPNSPLHF
>TRBJ2-5|.|TRBV5-6|.
TGTGCCAGCAGCTTGAAGGGGTGGGAGACCCAGTACTTC
CASSLKGWETQYF
>TRBJ2-5|.|TRBV28|.
TGTGCCAGCATGATTCGGACCCAAGAGACCCAGTACTTC
CASMIRTQETQYF
>TRBJ1-4|.|TRBV10-2|once
TGCGCCAGCAGTGATGAGGGTTTTATACTGTTTTTT
CASSDEGFILFF
>TRBJ1-1|.|TRBV7-3|few
TGTGCCAGCAGCGCACAGGGAGACACTGAAGCTTTCTTT
CASSAQGDTEAFF
>TRBJ1-1|.|TRBV5-1|.
TGCGCCAGCAGCTTGCCGGGTAACACTGAAGCTTTCTTT
CASSLPGNTEAFF
>TRBJ1-2|.|TRBV4-1|.
TGCGCCAGCAGCCAAGATCATTCCAGGGCGTCGTATGGCTACACCTTC
CASSQDHSRASYGYTF
>TRBJ1-2|.|TRBV5-1|.
TGCGCCAGCAGCTTACAGGGAAATATGAACTATGGCTACACCTTC
CASSLQGNMNYGYTF
>TRBJ1-5|.|TRBV2|.
TGTGCCAGCACCTTCGAGTACAGGGACCCATATAGCAATCAGCCCCAGCATTTT
CASTFEYRDPYSNQPQHF
>TRBJ1-6|.|TRBV6-6|few
TGTGCCAGCAGTCCCGGGTCCTATAATTCACCCCTCCACTTT
CASSPGSYNSPLHF
>TRBJ2-1|.|TRBV11-2|.
TGTGCCAGCAGCTTACCACGGGGGTGGGACAATGAGCAGTTCTTC
CASSLPRGWDNEQFF
>TRBJ2-6|TRBD1|TRBV4-1|.
TGCGCCAGCAGCCGAGACAGGGGTTTGGTCTCTGGGGCCAACGTCCTGACTTTC
CASSRDRGLVSGANVLTF
>TRBJ2-7|.|TRBV13|.
TGTGCCAGCAGCGCCCGAAGACAAGACTACGAGCAGTACTTC
CASSARRQDYEQYF
>TRBJ2-7|TRBD1|TRBV27|.
TGTGCCAGCAGTCCAATCGACAGGGACGAGCAGTACTTC
CASSPIDRDEQYF